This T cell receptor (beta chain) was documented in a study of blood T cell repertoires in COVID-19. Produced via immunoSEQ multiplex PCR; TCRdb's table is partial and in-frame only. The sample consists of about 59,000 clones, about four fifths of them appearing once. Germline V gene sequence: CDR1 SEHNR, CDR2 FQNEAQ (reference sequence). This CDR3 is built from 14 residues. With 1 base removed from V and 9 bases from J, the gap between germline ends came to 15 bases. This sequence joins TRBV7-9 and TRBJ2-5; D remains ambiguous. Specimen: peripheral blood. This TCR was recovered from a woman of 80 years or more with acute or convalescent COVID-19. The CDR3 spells CASSLVPAPRAQYF. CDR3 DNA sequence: TGTGCCAGCAGCTTAGTTCCGGCTCCCCGGGCCCAGTACTTC.